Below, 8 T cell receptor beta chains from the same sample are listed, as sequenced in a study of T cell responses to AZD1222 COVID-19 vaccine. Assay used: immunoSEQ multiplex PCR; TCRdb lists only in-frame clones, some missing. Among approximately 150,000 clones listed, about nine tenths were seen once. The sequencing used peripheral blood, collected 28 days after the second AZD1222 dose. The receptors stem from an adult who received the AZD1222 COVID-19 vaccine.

This CDR3 is CSARDRAGYTF. CDR3 nucleotide sequence: TGCAGTGCTAGAGATAGGGCGGGCTACACCTTC. This chain connects TRBV20-1 to TRBJ1-2; unclear D gene. CDR3 size: 11 residues. V lost 0 bases and J 8 bases, leaving 7 bases between the germline ends. Germline CDR1 and CDR2: DFQATT and SNEGSKA (reference sequence).

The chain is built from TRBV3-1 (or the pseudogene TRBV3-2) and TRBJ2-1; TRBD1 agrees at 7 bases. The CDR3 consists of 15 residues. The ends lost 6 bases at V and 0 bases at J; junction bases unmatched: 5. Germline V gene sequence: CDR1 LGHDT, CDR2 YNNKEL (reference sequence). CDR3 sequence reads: CASRKGAASYNEQFF. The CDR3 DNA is TGTGCCAGCAGGAAGGGGGCAGCCTCCTACAATGAGCAGTTCTTC.

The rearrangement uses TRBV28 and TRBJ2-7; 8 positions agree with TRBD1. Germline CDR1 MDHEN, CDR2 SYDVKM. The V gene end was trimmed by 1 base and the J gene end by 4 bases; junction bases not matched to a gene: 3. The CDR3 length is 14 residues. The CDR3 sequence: CASSLFQGAYEQYF. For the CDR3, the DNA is TGTGCCAGCAGTTTATTTCAGGGGGCGTACGAGCAGTACTTC.

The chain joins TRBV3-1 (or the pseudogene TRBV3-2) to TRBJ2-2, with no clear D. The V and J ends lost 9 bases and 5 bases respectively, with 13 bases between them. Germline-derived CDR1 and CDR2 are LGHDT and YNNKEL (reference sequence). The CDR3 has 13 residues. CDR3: CASGELVTGELFF. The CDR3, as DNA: TGTGCCAGTGGGGAATTGGTTACCGGGGAGCTGTTTTTT.

The CDR3 reads CASSTAAGLHEKLFF. CDR3 sequence (DNA): TGTGCCAGCAGCACCGCGGCCGGGTTACATGAAAAACTGTTTTTT. This rearrangement joins TRBV7-8 to TRBJ1-4; D gene ambiguous. V was shortened by 5 bases and J by 6 bases, with 16 bases between the two germline ends. CDR1 and CDR2 (germline): SGHVS, FQNEAQ. The length of the CDR3 is 15 residues. The entire variable domain, with the rest obtained from reference TRBV7-8 and TRBJ1-4, is as follows: GAGVSQSPRYKVAKRGQDVALRCDPISGHVSLFWYQQALGQGPEFLTYFQNEAQLDKSGLPSDRFFAERPEGSVSTLKIQRTQQEDSAVYLCASSTAAGLHEKLFFGSGTQLSVL.

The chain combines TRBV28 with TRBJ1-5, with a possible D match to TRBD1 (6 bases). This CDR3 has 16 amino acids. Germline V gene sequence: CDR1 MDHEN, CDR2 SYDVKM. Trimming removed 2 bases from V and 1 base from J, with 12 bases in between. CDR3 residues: CASSLASGQSNQPQHF. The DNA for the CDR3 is TGTGCCAGCAGTTTAGCGTCCGGACAGAGCAATCAGCCCCAGCATTTT.

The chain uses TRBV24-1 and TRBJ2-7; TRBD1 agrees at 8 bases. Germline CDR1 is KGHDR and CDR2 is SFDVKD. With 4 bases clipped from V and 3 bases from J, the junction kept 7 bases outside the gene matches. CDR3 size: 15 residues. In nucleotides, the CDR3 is TGTGCCACCAGTGACTCCGGGACAGGAGACTACGAGCAGTACTTC. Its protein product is CATSDSGTGDYEQYF.

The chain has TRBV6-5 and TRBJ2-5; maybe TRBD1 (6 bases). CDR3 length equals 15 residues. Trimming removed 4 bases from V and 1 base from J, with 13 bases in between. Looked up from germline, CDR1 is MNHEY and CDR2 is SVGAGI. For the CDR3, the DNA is TGTGCCAGCAGTTCCCATGACAGGAGCCAAGAGACCCAGTACTTC. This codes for CASSSHDRSQETQYF.